The following is a TCR beta chain sequence with its context. No antigen is known for it. The data originate from a study of graft-versus-host responses after intestinal transplantation. Study summary: Transplantation in recipients was multivisceral, liver-intestinal, or isolated intestinal.

The trim removed 4 bases at V and 0 bases at J, leaving 8 bases unmatched. The CDR3 sequence is 18 residues long. CDR1 and CDR2 (germline): SGHTS, YDEGEE. Here immunoSEQ multiplex PCR was the method, and the copy in TCRdb shows in-frame clones only, minus some. The sample records about 93,000 clones, over 80% being singletons. Study findings and constraints: Recipient marrow harbored GvH clones, some of which surfaced first in ileum or blood.

The sequence was collected from a human donor who received an intestinal transplant. This sequence joins TRBV5-8 and TRBJ2-1; 12 bases match TRBD2. Source: unstimulated CD8+ T cells sorted from spleen or lymph node cells, taken before intestinal transplant. DNA for the CDR3: TGTGCCAGCAGCCTAGGGACTAGCGGGCGAAGCTCCTACAATGAGCAGTTCTTC. It yields the protein CASSLGTSGRSSYNEQFF.